This T cell receptor (beta chain) was observed in a study of PD-1 blockade in classical Hodgkin lymphoma. All patients relapsed after autologous stem cell transplantation, and brentuximab vedotin exposure varied. Germline V gene sequence: CDR1 MGHRA, CDR2 YSYEKL. Trimming left V 5 bases short and J 4 bases short, with 16 bases between. The CDR3 extends over 15 amino acids. TCRdb keeps only in-frame clones here, not all; method: immunoSEQ multiplex PCR. The repertoire holds about 97,000 clones, with roughly 91% as singletons. The TCR originated in a human donor with classical Hodgkin lymphoma. The sample in question was peripheral blood mononuclear cells (PBMCs), obtained before the second cycle of nivolumab. V gene TRBV4-1 combines with J gene TRBJ2-3; D is possibly TRBD2 (5 bases). The CDR3 sequence: CASSFDLQRADTQYF. The CDR3 DNA is TGCGCCAGCAGCTTTGACTTACAGAGGGCAGATACGCAGTATTTT.